This entry lists 10 T cell receptor beta chains sequenced from one sample in a study of T cells in Graves' hyperthyroidism and ophthalmopathy. Amplified TCR beta CDR3 regions derived from RNA transcripts. First-round RT-PCR with HTBI primers amplified the TCR CDR3 region. MiXCR was run by TCRdb on the multiplex PCR reads, yielding one entry per CDR3 protein. The data contain around 200,000 distinct CDR3 sequences, 17% of them singletons. The sequencing sample was made of blood. The receptors stem from a woman in her forties or fifties with Graves' hyperthyroidism.

This clonotype is a singleton in its sample. Being one base from a much bigger clone, this may be a read error. The chain is built from TRBV7-2 and TRBJ2-4, with 14 positions matching TRBD2. The germline CDR1 and CDR2 sequences are SGHTA and FQGNSA. This CDR3 has 18 amino acids. With V trimmed by 7 bases and J by 0 bases, 8 bases remained unmatched. As DNA, the CDR3 is TGTGCCAGCATCTCCCGACTAGCGGGGGGGATAGCCAAAAACATTCAGTACTTC. Encoded protein: CASISRLAGGIAKNIQYF.

This clonotype was detected many times. This chain uses TRBV7-9 with TRBJ1-2; tentative D call: TRBD1 (6 bases). The CDR3 contains 14 residues. The V gene's germline CDR1 is SEHNR and CDR2 FQNEAQ (reference sequence). With 3 bases removed from V and 4 bases from J, the gap between germline ends came to 12 bases. This chain's CDR3 is CASSFSGGAYGYTF. CDR3 coding DNA: TGTGCCAGCAGCTTCAGCGGGGGGGCCTATGGCTACACCTTC.

This clonotype has a count of ten or more. The chain carries TRBV3-1 and TRBJ2-7; the D call may be TRBD1 or TRBD2 (5 bases each). The V and J ends lost 2 bases and 3 bases respectively, with 14 bases between them. The CDR3 sequence is 15 residues long. The V gene's germline CDR1 is LGHDT and CDR2 YNNKEL (reference sequence). CDR3 amino acids: CASSQRGVGNYEQYF. CDR3 sequence (DNA): TGTGCCAGCAGCCAACGAGGGGTAGGGAACTACGAGCAGTACTTC.

In this sample, this clonotype turned up many times. The V call is TRBV20-1, the J call TRBJ2-3; D is tentatively TRBD1 or TRBD2 (5 bases each). Per germline, CDR1 DFQATT and CDR2 SNEGSKA (reference sequence). Trimming removed 6 bases from V and 2 bases from J, with 6 bases in between. The CDR3 spans 11 residues. CDR3 amino acids: CSAGVTDTQYF. CDR3 in DNA: TGCAGTGCGGGGGTCACAGATACGCAGTATTTT.

This clonotype was observed at least ten times. The gene calls are TRBV5-8 and TRBJ2-3, with D hard to call. CDR3 length: 14 amino acids. The germline CDR1 and CDR2 sequences are SGHTS and YDEGEE. V dropped 4 bases and J dropped 1 base, with 10 bases sitting between them. The CDR3 region is CASSPRSGTDTQYF. Here the CDR3 DNA reads TGTGCCAGCAGCCCCAGGTCCGGCACAGATACGCAGTATTTT. The full variable domain, completed using reference TRBV5-8 and TRBJ2-3, is EAGVTQSPTHLIKTRGQQATLRCSPISGHTSVYWYQQALGLGLQFLLWYDEGEERNRGNFPPRFSGRQFPNYSSELNVNALELEDSALYLCASSPRSGTDTQYFGPGTRLTVL.

The chain is built from TRBV19 and TRBJ2-7; maybe TRBD2 (7 bases). The CDR3 spans 15 residues. Trimming left V 3 bases short and J 7 bases short, with 19 bases between. Germline V CDR1 and CDR2: LNHDA, SQIVND (reference sequence). In DNA form, the CDR3 reads TGTGCCAGTAGTATGGGGGGGGGGGCGGCGGGTGAGCAGTACTTC. Its protein product is CASSMGGGAAGEQYF.

In this sample, this clonotype turned up many times. The chain has TRBV7-8 and TRBJ2-7, with 8 bases identical to TRBD1. The CDR3 runs 16 residues. V was pared by 5 bases and J by 6 bases, with 15 bases of the junction left unmatched. Germline V gene sequence: CDR1 SGHVS, CDR2 FQNEAQ. CDR3 DNA sequence: TGTGCCAGCAGCCGATTAGGGGGACAGGACCTCTCCGAGCAGTACTTC. It is translated as CASSRLGGQDLSEQYF.

This clonotype occurred many times. The gene calls are TRBV5-1 and TRBJ2-7, with TRBD2 matching 8 bases. CDR1 and CDR2 (germline): SGHRS, YFSETQ. The CDR3 loop spans 14 amino acids. Trimming took 1 base from V and 2 from J; bases not matched to a gene: 2. The CDR3 region is CASSLTSGTYEQYF. The CDR3 nucleotides are TGCGCCAGCAGCTTGACTAGCGGAACCTACGAGCAGTACTTC. Based on the CDR3 plus reference TRBV5-1 and TRBJ2-7, the full variable domain is KAGVTQTPRYLIKTRGQQVTLSCSPISGHRSVSWYQQTPGQGLQFLFEYFSETQRNKGNFPGRFSGRQFSNSRSEMNVSTLELGDSALYLCASSLTSGTYEQYFGPGTRLTVT.

Many counts were recorded for this clonotype. The J gene is TRBJ1-6, the V gene TRBV25-1; no definite D call. The CDR3 totals 13 residues. CDR1 MGHDK and CDR2 SYGVNS come from the germline V gene. Trimming shortened V by 1 base and J by 11 bases, and 9 bases separated the two germline ends. The CDR3 nucleotides are TGTGCCAGCAGTGAATCTGGGTTGGCACCCCTCCACTTT. This codes for CASSESGLAPLHF.

This clonotype was counted many times. The chain uses TRBV12-3 or TRBV12-4 and TRBJ2-3; the match to TRBD2 covers 16 bases. V trimming: 5 bases; J trimming: 2 bases; junction bases outside the gene matches: 13. The CDR3 consists of 20 residues. In DNA, the CDR3 is TGTGCCAGCAGTCAACCGGGACTAGCGGGGGGGTCTAGATTCACAGATACGCAGTATTTT. This sequence encodes CASSQPGLAGGSRFTDTQYF.